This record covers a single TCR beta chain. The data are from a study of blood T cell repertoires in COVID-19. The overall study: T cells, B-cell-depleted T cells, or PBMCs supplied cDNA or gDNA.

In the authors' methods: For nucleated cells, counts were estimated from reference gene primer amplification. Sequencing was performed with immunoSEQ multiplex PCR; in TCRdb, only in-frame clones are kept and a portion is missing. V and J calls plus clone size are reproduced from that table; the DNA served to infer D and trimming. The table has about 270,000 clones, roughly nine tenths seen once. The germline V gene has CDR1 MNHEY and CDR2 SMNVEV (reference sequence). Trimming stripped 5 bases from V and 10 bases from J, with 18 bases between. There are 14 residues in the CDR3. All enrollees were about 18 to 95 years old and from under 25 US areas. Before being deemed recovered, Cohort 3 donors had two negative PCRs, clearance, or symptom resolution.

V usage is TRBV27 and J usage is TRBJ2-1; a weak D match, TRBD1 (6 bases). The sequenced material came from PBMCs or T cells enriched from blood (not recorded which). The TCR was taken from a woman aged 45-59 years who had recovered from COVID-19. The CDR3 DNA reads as TGTGCCAGCAGTATCCTACAGGGCGAGCCGGAGCAGTTCTTC. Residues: CASSILQGEPEQFF.